This T cell receptor (beta chain) derives from a study of cytomegalovirus exposure and HLA in healthy donors. This clone was counted between two and nine times. PCR primers comprised 60 Vbeta and 13 Jbeta primers. Only in-frame clones appear in the TCRdb table, and some are missing; sequencing was by immunoSEQ multiplex PCR. Of approximately 110,000 clones listed, 78% are singletons. V was pared by 5 bases and J by 0 bases, with 4 bases of the junction left unmatched. The CDR3 has 13 amino acids. Germline V lookup: CDR1 SQVTM, CDR2 ANQGSEA. The origin of this receptor is a man aged 40-49 years in good health and CMV-seronegative. The chain employs TRBV29-1 and TRBJ2-7; the match to TRBD1 covers 7 bases. The sample was PBMCs. CDR3 DNA sequence: TGCAGCGTTCAGGACAGGAGCTCCTACGAGCAGTACTTC. Its protein is CSVQDRSSYEQYF.